This TCR beta chain emerged from a study of regulatory T cells in long-lasting Graves disease. Many counts were recorded for this clonotype. The target antigen is unknown. Regarding time point: newly diagnosed GD, antithyroid drugs for less than 3 months. RNA isolated from PBMCs was used to make the TCR library. An endocrinology department in Xi'an, China, supplied the patients. CDR3-region Arm-PCR and iRepertoire HTBI primers produced the TCR beta libraries. As processed by the authors: Samples jointly harbored about 62 TRBV and about 13 TRBJ segments. TCRdb independently ran MiXCR on the multiplex PCR reads; one entry per CDR3 protein. The V and J calls were not made by the authors but by TCRdb's processing. Among under 250,000 distinct CDR3 sequences listed, 20% to 25% were seen once. CDR1 is SGHNT, CDR2 YENEEA, per germline. V shed 6 bases, J shed 6 bases, and the junction held 4 bases outside the gene matches. CDR3 length: 12 residues.

General observations from the study: The analysis examined peripheral blood only and excluded thyroid tissue. TCR diversity was lower in persistent Graves' patients (versus newly diagnosed ones).

This chain connects TRBV11-3 to TRBJ2-5, with 7 bases lining up with TRBD2. The source was peripheral blood mononuclear cells (PBMCs), collected at new diagnosis, from a patient treated with antithyroid drugs. The origin of this receptor is a female donor with Graves disease. The CDR3 sequence: CASSSGGKTQYF. In DNA form, the CDR3 reads TGTGCCAGCAGTTCGGGGGGAAAGACCCAGTACTTC.